Following are 10 T cell receptor beta chains from one sample sequenced in a study of blood T cells in healthy people across ages. Combining a sample-barcoded 5' primer with a J-beta primer mix, a second PCR ran for roughly 6 to 11 cycles. TCRdb re-called the 5' RACE reads through MiXCR, storing one row per CDR3 protein. In the table there are about 620,000 distinct CDR3 sequences, roughly 21% of which are singletons. The material sequenced was blood. These receptor sequences come from a man aged 70-80 years in good health.

The V gene is TRBV6-2 or TRBV6-3, the J gene TRBJ2-7; 8 positions match TRBD2. V lost 2 bases and J lost 6; bases outside the gene matches: 6. Looked up from germline, CDR1 is MNHEY and CDR2 is SVGEGT. The CDR3 has 14 residues. The CDR3 protein is CASSYPGLVGEQYF. The CDR3 nucleotides read TGTGCCAGCAGTTACCCGGGACTAGTGGGCGAGCAGTACTTC.

This clonotype appeared a few times. The CDR3 sequence: CASSPTNRGSNTGELFF. CDR3 DNA: TGTGCCAGCTCACCGACGAACAGGGGGAGCAACACCGGGGAGCTGTTTTTT. This chain links TRBV18 with TRBJ2-2; 8 bases fit TRBD1. V trimming: 3 bases; J trimming: 2 bases; junction bases outside the gene matches: 8. The CDR3 runs 17 residues. The germline CDR1 and CDR2 sequences are KGHSH and LQKENI.

This clonotype was picked up a small number of times. The chain is built from TRBV7-4 and TRBJ2-1; perhaps D is TRBD1 or TRBD2 (5 bases each). Gene TRBJ2-7 matches the end of the DNA better, so the J call may be wrong. The V gene's germline CDR1 is SGHVT and CDR2 SQSDAQ. This CDR3 comprises 14 residues. The CDR3: CASSCRGREDEQYF. CDR3 DNA: TGTGCCAGCAGCTGCCGGGGCAGGGAAGACGAGCAGTACTTC.

The DNA of the CDR3 is TGCAGTGCTAGACCCCTTTACAATGAGCAGTTCTTC. This translates into CSARPLYNEQFF. The rearrangement joins TRBV20-1 to TRBJ2-1; the D is unclear. V was trimmed by 2 bases and J by 4 bases, leaving 6 bases between them. The CDR3 contains 12 residues. Germline CDR1 DFQATT, CDR2 SNEGSKA (reference sequence).

The J gene is TRBJ2-1, the V gene TRBV2; the D is unclear. CDR1 and CDR2 (germline): SNHLY, FYNNEI. The length of the CDR3 is 14 residues. Trimming left V 6 bases short and J 0 bases short, with 9 bases between. The DNA for the CDR3 is TGTGCCAGCAGGGTGCCAAGCTCCTACAATGAGCAGTTCTTC. Its translation is CASRVPSSYNEQFF.

This clonotype turned up a few times. This chain joins TRBV20-1 and TRBJ2-5, with D possibly matching TRBD2 (6 bases). CDR3 length equals 13 residues. CDR1 is DFQATT and CDR2 is SNEGSKA in the germline V gene (reference sequence). Between the trimmed V and J ends, which lost 4 bases and 3 bases, there was a span of 12 bases. The CDR3 DNA follows: TGCAGTGCTACCGGCGCGGGAAAAGAGACCCAGTACTTC. Translating it yields CSATGAGKETQYF.

The sample holds a few counts of this clonotype. The rearrangement joins TRBV29-1 to TRBJ1-4, with 7 bases matching TRBD1. The CDR3 consists of 15 residues. CDR1 SQVTM and CDR2 ANQGSEA come from the germline V gene. Trimming cost V 6 bases and J 5 bases; bases outside gene matches: 12. CDR3 nucleotides: TGCAGCGTACAACCTTCGGGACAGAGGAATGAAAAACTGTTTTTT. Its protein product is CSVQPSGQRNEKLFF.

This clonotype has more than one count but fewer than ten. A much larger clone sits a single nucleotide away, making a read error possible. V is TRBV29-1 and J is TRBJ2-5; no reliable D call. V was shortened by 1 base and J by 1 base, with 7 bases between the two germline ends. The CDR3 contains 13 residues. Germline CDR1 reads SQVTM; CDR2 reads ANQGSEA. CDR3 loop: CSVEGRIQETQYF. The CDR3 nucleotides read TGCAGCGTTGAAGGCAGGATCCAAGAGACCCAGTACTTC. Full variable domain (rest looked up from reference TRBV29-1 and TRBJ2-5): SAVISQKPSRDICQRGTSLTIQCQVDSQVTMMFWYRQQPGQSLTLIATANQGSEATYESGFVIDKFPISRPNLTFSTLTVSNMSPEDSSIYLCSVEGRIQETQYFGPGTRLLVL.

The chain has TRBV12-3 or TRBV12-4 and TRBJ1-1; a possible D gene is TRBD1 (5 bases). The V gene lost 1 base and the J gene lost 11 bases, with 8 bases spanning the gap. This CDR3 comprises 11 residues. CDR3 DNA sequence: TGTGCCAGCAGTTTAGAGGGGCCTGCTTTCTTT. It specifies CASSLEGPAFF.

This clonotype was recorded a few times. The chain joins TRBV3-1 to TRBJ2-1; 13 positions match TRBD2. CDR3 length: 15 amino acids. Looked up from germline, CDR1 is LGHDT and CDR2 is YNNKEL (reference sequence). V lost 7 bases and J lost 3; bases outside the gene matches: 3. CDR3 in DNA: TGTGCCAGCACAACTAGCGGGAGGGTCTACAATGAGCAGTTCTTC. Translation: CASTTSGRVYNEQFF.